The 32 T cell receptor beta chains in this list originate from one sample, sequenced in a study of T cell responses to AZD1222 COVID-19 vaccine. TCRdb's copy holds only in-frame clones and misses some; the assay was immunoSEQ multiplex PCR. There are about 48,000 clones in the sample; 65% to 90% occur only once, and approximately 7% lies in the top ten. The sample here was peripheral blood, taken 28 days after the second AZD1222 dose. Every receptor here comes from an adult who received the AZD1222 COVID-19 vaccine.

V gene TRBV10-3 combines with J gene TRBJ2-5, with 14 nucleotides matching TRBD2. The CDR3 has 16 amino acids. CDR1 is ENHRY, CDR2 SYGVKD, per germline. V lost 6 bases, J lost 5 bases, and 8 bases stayed unmatched. In nucleotides, the CDR3 is TGTGCCATCAGGGAAGGGACTAGCGGGAGTACGGAGACCCAGTACTTC. Amino acid sequence: CAIREGTSGSTETQYF.

This chain uses TRBV7-9 with TRBJ1-2; D remains ambiguous. The CDR3 is made up of 13 amino acids. Between the trimmed V and J ends, which lost 3 bases and 6 bases, there was a span of 11 bases. Germline V gene lookup returns CDR1 SEHNR and CDR2 FQNEAQ (reference sequence). CDR3 protein: CASSFPLGDGYTF. CDR3 sequence (DNA): TGTGCCAGCAGCTTTCCGTTGGGAGATGGCTACACCTTC.

This clone was observed a few times. The chain combines TRBV11-3 with TRBJ1-2; D is possibly TRBD1 (5 bases). This CDR3 is 13 amino acids long. Germline CDR1 SGHNT, CDR2 YENEEA. With 4 bases removed from V and 4 bases from J, the gap between germline ends came to 10 bases. The CDR3 here is CASSSTVFYGYTF. The CDR3 bases are TGTGCCAGCAGCTCGACAGTCTTCTATGGCTACACCTTC.

The V gene is TRBV19, the J gene TRBJ1-2; D may be TRBD1 (6 bases). V was pared by 6 bases and J by 0 bases, with 11 bases between. Germline CDR1 and CDR2: LNHDA and SQIVND (reference sequence). The CDR3 sequence is 14 residues long. This CDR3 reads CASSLTGSNYGYTF. The CDR3 DNA sequence: TGTGCCAGTAGCTTGACAGGTTCTAACTATGGCTACACCTTC.

This CDR3 is CASSTRTGHQFF. The CDR3 DNA reads TGTGCCAGCAGCACGCGGACAGGGCACCAGTTCTTC. The chain joins TRBV11-3 to TRBJ2-1, with 8 nucleotides matching TRBD1. Per the germline V gene, CDR1 is SGHNT and CDR2 is YENEEA. V gave up 5 bases and J gave up 13 bases; unmatched junction bases: 7. This CDR3 contains 12 residues.

The chain combines TRBV4-1 with TRBJ2-7; D assignment may be TRBD1 or TRBD2 (6 bases each). Germline V CDR1 and CDR2: MGHRA, YSYEKL. The germline V and J ends were trimmed by 0 bases and 0 bases, with 15 bases remaining between them. This CDR3 has 17 residues. The CDR3 DNA follows: TGCGCCAGCAGCCAAGATTACACAGGGAGGAGCTCCTACGAGCAGTACTTC. Amino acids: CASSQDYTGRSSYEQYF.

This chain connects TRBV9 to TRBJ1-3; tentatively, D is TRBD1 (5 bases). With 3 bases removed from V and 0 bases from J, the gap between germline ends came to 10 bases. The CDR3 is 15 residues long. Germline-derived CDR1 and CDR2 are SGDLS and YYNGEE. This CDR3 is CASSGGAYSGNTIYF. The CDR3 region has the DNA TGTGCCAGCAGCGGCGGGGCATACTCTGGAAACACCATATATTTT. The whole variable domain, remainder taken from reference TRBV9 and TRBJ1-3, is DSGVTQTPKHLITATGQRVTLRCSPRSGDLSVYWYQQSLDQGLQFLIQYYNGEERAKGNILERFSAQQFPDLHSELNLSSLELGDSALYFCASSGGAYSGNTIYFGEGSWLTVV.

The chain joins TRBV20-1 to TRBJ2-5; perhaps TRBD2 as D (6 bases). The CDR3 extends over 11 amino acids. V lost 5 bases and J 5 bases, leaving 9 bases between the germline ends. CDR1 is DFQATT, CDR2 SNEGSKA, per germline (reference sequence). The CDR3 loop is CSAPGGETQYF. CDR3 DNA: TGCAGTGCTCCTGGGGGGGAGACCCAGTACTTC.

This chain links TRBV5-5 with TRBJ1-4; D unclear. This CDR3 comprises 13 residues. V was clipped by 1 base and J by 7 bases, with 8 bases between them. CDR1 is SGHKS and CDR2 is YYEKEE in the germline V gene (reference sequence). The CDR3 DNA sequence: TGTGCCAGCAGCTTGTCGCCCGGTGAAAAACTGTTTTTT. Its protein product is CASSLSPGEKLFF.

The chain uses TRBV2 and TRBJ2-2; D remains ambiguous. Trimming cost V 7 bases and J 4 bases, with 16 bases left between them. The CDR3 contains 15 residues. Germline lookup yields CDR1 SNHLY and CDR2 FYNNEI. CDR3 in DNA: TGTGCCAGCACAATAACAAGGGTTCCCACCGGGGAGCTGTTTTTT. Encoded protein: CASTITRVPTGELFF.

The table lists this clone with a count of one. This chain links TRBV27 with TRBJ2-2; D not resolved. The germline V gene has CDR1 MNHEY and CDR2 SMNVEV (reference sequence). This CDR3 comprises 16 residues. The ends were cut back, 0 bases at V and 5 bases at J, with 13 bases in the middle. The CDR3 DNA follows: TGTGCCAGCAGTTTATCGATGTGGAGAGAGACCGGGGAGCTGTTTTTT. This sequence encodes CASSLSMWRETGELFF.

This chain joins TRBV9 and TRBJ2-3; 8 bases are shared with TRBD2. The CDR3 has 16 amino acids. Germline V gene lookup returns CDR1 SGDLS and CDR2 YYNGEE. V was pared by 0 bases and J by 0 bases, with 3 bases of the junction left unmatched. CDR3 in DNA: TGTGCCAGCAGCGTAGCGGGCGGGGGGAGCACAGATACGCAGTATTTT. It is translated as CASSVAGGGSTDTQYF.

The chain employs TRBV3-1 (or the pseudogene TRBV3-2) and TRBJ1-5; D unclear. The CDR3 totals 14 residues. Germline CDR1 reads LGHDT; CDR2 reads YNNKEL (reference sequence). With 1 base removed from V and 5 bases from J, the gap between germline ends came to 9 bases. The CDR3 region has the DNA TGTGCCAGCAGCCAAGCTGGGCCGGATCAGCCCCAGCATTTT. It translates to CASSQAGPDQPQHF.

The chain employs TRBV28 and TRBJ2-1; either TRBD1 or TRBD2 may fit D (5 bases each). Germline lookup yields CDR1 MDHEN and CDR2 SYDVKM. CDR3 length: 14 residues. The V gene lost 6 bases and the J gene lost 9 bases, with 18 bases spanning the gap. The CDR3 protein is CASSYGDLYGEQFF. The CDR3, as DNA: TGTGCCAGCAGCTACGGGGACCTGTATGGTGAGCAGTTCTTC.

The chain carries TRBV21-1 and TRBJ1-1; the D segment call TRBD1 is taken from the table without a DNA check. TRBV21-1 is a pseudogene segment. The CDR3 is 15 amino acids. The CDR3 region is CASSKGAPGLTEAFF. The CDR3 bases are TGTGCCAGCAGCAAAGGGGCCCCAGGGCTAACTGAAGCTTTCTTT.

V is TRBV29-1 and J is TRBJ2-7; D call uncertain. Trimming stripped 2 bases from V and 5 bases from J, with 7 bases between. Germline assignment: CDR1 SQVTM and CDR2 ANQGSEA. The CDR3 spans 11 residues. The CDR3 coding sequence is TGCAGCGTTGAATTGAAGGACGAGCAGTACTTC. This sequence encodes CSVELKDEQYF.

J is TRBJ1-1 and V is TRBV5-1, with 7 bases fitting TRBD1. V gave up 4 bases and J gave up 4 bases; unmatched junction bases: 10. The CDR3 sequence is 15 residues long. Per germline, CDR1 SGHRS and CDR2 YFSETQ. The CDR3 DNA reads as TGCGCCAGCAGCCCAGGGGGAACAGTAGTCACTGAAGCTTTCTTT. This gives the protein CASSPGGTVVTEAFF. The full variable domain, with the rest looked up from reference TRBV5-1 and TRBJ1-1, is KAGVTQTPRYLIKTRGQQVTLSCSPISGHRSVSWYQQTPGQGLQFLFEYFSETQRNKGNFPGRFSGRQFSNSRSEMNVSTLELGDSALYLCASSPGGTVVTEAFFGQGTRLTVV.

V and J are TRBV18 and TRBJ1-5; D perhaps matches TRBD1 (5 bases). V lost 3 bases to trimming and J lost 9 bases, with 15 bases between them. CDR1 KGHSH and CDR2 LQKENI come from the germline V gene. The CDR3 spans 14 residues. The CDR3 loop reads CASSPSGGFRPQHF. The CDR3 DNA reads TGTGCCAGCTCACCCAGTGGGGGGTTCCGGCCCCAGCATTTT.

The genes are TRBV3-1 (or the pseudogene TRBV3-2) and TRBJ2-1, with unresolved D. V was shortened by 0 bases and J by 3 bases, with 9 bases between the two germline ends. CDR3 length: 15 amino acids. CDR1 and CDR2 from the germline V gene are LGHDT and YNNKEL (reference sequence). CDR3 nucleotides: TGTGCCAGCAGCCAAGATCTAGTCAGCTACAATGAGCAGTTCTTC. Its translation is CASSQDLVSYNEQFF.

The chain recombines TRBV4-1 with TRBJ2-7, with D possibly matching TRBD2 (6 bases). The length of the CDR3 is 16 residues. The V and J ends lost 4 bases and 1 base respectively, with 17 bases between them. Germline lookup yields CDR1 MGHRA and CDR2 YSYEKL. The DNA of the CDR3 is TGCGCCAGCAGCCTCCTCGCCGCTAGCGCGTCCTACGAGCAGTACTTC. It translates to CASSLLAASASYEQYF.

This chain uses TRBV6-2 or TRBV6-3 with TRBJ2-1, with a tentative D call TRBD1 (5 bases). CDR3 length: 14 residues. Trimming took 6 bases from V and 5 from J, leaving 14 bases between them. From germline, CDR1 is MNHEY and CDR2 SVGEGT. The CDR3 region is CASSNLGADNEQFF. The DNA of the CDR3 is TGTGCCAGCAGCAATTTAGGGGCCGACAATGAGCAGTTCTTC.

The chain is built from TRBV5-1 and TRBJ2-7; 11 nucleotides agree with TRBD2. This CDR3 has 16 amino acids. Trimming at V came to 0 bases and at J to 2 bases, leaving 4 bases not matched to a gene. Germline V gives CDR1 SGHRS, CDR2 YFSETQ. CDR3: CASSLGGGLAAYEQYF. The CDR3 region has the DNA TGCGCCAGCAGCTTGGGAGGGGGACTAGCGGCCTACGAGCAGTACTTC.

The DNA of the CDR3 is TGTGCCAGCAGCTTAGACAGAAACCGCTACACCTTC. Translated, it gives CASSLDRNRYTF. The rearrangement uses TRBV7-2 and TRBJ1-2; D is undetermined. The germline V and J ends were trimmed by 1 base and 9 bases, with 9 bases remaining between them. The CDR3 covers 12 residues. Germline CDR1 reads SGHTA; CDR2 reads FQGNSA.

This clone was seen a few times. The chain couples TRBV20-1 to TRBJ2-1; the match to TRBD1 covers 11 bases. This CDR3 contains 15 residues. J lost 9 bases, V lost 3 bases, and 10 bases had no gene match. Germline CDR1 is DFQATT and CDR2 is SNEGSKA (reference sequence). The CDR3 coding sequence is TGCAGTGCTAGTTCCGGGACAGGGGGTAAGAGTGAGCAGTTCTTC. It translates to CSASSGTGGKSEQFF.

This clone occurred a few times. The rearrangement joins TRBV9 to TRBJ2-3; the match to TRBD2 covers 11 bases. The CDR3 is 15 amino acids. Germline loops: CDR1 SGDLS, CDR2 YYNGEE. The trim removed 4 bases at V and 6 bases at J, leaving 7 bases unmatched. The CDR3 spells CASSPSGRRSDTQYF. CDR3 nucleotide sequence: TGTGCCAGCAGCCCTAGCGGGAGGCGGTCGGATACGCAGTATTTT.

There are a few counts of this clone. This rearrangement joins TRBV5-1 to TRBJ2-1, with D possibly being TRBD1 (5 bases). Germline CDR1 and CDR2: SGHRS and YFSETQ. The CDR3 totals 16 residues. The V and J ends lost 1 base and 3 bases respectively, with 14 bases between them. The CDR3 region has the DNA TGCGCCAGCAGCTTGCAATCAGGGTTTGGCTACAATGAGCAGTTCTTC. This gives the protein CASSLQSGFGYNEQFF.

The rearrangement links TRBV6-2 or TRBV6-3 to TRBJ1-1; no reliable D call. V dropped 6 bases and J dropped 1 base, with 9 bases sitting between them. Looked up from germline, CDR1 is MNHEY and CDR2 is SVGEGT. The CDR3 loop spans 13 amino acids. The CDR3 DNA sequence: TGTGCCAGCAGCCCCGGAAGGAACACTGAAGCTTTCTTT. It encodes CASSPGRNTEAFF.

This clone was seen a handful of times. The chain joins TRBV19 to TRBJ1-1; D is undetermined. The germline gives CDR1 LNHDA, CDR2 SQIVND (reference sequence). V lost 5 bases and J lost 4, with 11 bases in between. The CDR3 sequence is 13 residues long. The CDR3 DNA reads TGTGCCAGTAGTTACCCCTTTGGCACTGAAGCTTTCTTT. It codes for CASSYPFGTEAFF.

The chain has TRBV19 and TRBJ2-6, with 12 bases matching TRBD2. Germline values: CDR1 LNHDA, CDR2 SQIVND (reference sequence). CDR3 length: 18 residues. Germline trimming cut 5 bases from V and 0 bases from J; bases unmatched to any gene: 5. Written as DNA, the CDR3 is TGTGCCAGTAGTTCACTAGCGGGAGGTCTCTCTGGGGCCAACGTCCTGACTTTC. Protein sequence: CASSSLAGGLSGANVLTF.

This clone showed up just once. This chain connects TRBV18 to TRBJ2-1, with 12 bases identical to TRBD1. Germline loops: CDR1 KGHSH, CDR2 LQKENI. This CDR3 comprises 16 residues. J lost 8 bases, V lost 6 bases, and 11 bases had no gene match. CDR3 nucleotide sequence: TGTGCCAGCTCGAGGTCCCGGGACAGGGGGCGTTATGAGCAGTTCTTC. Amino acid sequence: CASSRSRDRGRYEQFF.

V usage is TRBV18 and J usage is TRBJ2-6; D may be TRBD1 or TRBD2 (5 bases each). There are 19 residues in the CDR3. In germline, CDR1 is KGHSH, CDR2 LQKENI. Trimming cost V 0 bases and J 0 bases, with 15 bases left between them. This CDR3 is CASSPPGPQRNSGANVLTF. Written as DNA, the CDR3 is TGTGCCAGCTCACCACCGGGACCCCAGAGGAACTCTGGGGCCAACGTCCTGACTTTC.

The rearrangement links TRBV7-6 to TRBJ2-5; 7 bases are a match to TRBD2. The ends lost 5 bases at V and 5 bases at J; junction bases unmatched: 8. The germline V gene encodes CDR1 SGHVS and CDR2 FNYEAQ. The CDR3 runs 14 residues. The CDR3 coding sequence is TGTGCCAGCAGCCCGGGGGGAGGGGTGGAGACCCAGTACTTC. Its protein product is CASSPGGGVETQYF.